The 10 T cell receptor beta chains below were found in one sample sequenced in a study of follicular helper T cells after annual influenza vaccination. Clones were sequenced by immunoSEQ multiplex PCR, and TCRdb holds only the in-frame ones, with some missing. The sample has around 10,000 clones, roughly 80% seen once. Documented time point: 2015-2016 season, pre-vaccination. Sequencing was performed on CXCR5+ CD38- circulating T follicular helper cells from blood, taken on the day of influenza vaccination. Subset defined: circulating Tfh, non-naive CD4+CXCR5+PD-1+ (ICOS+CD38+ or ICOS-CD38-). These receptors came from an adult who received the influenza vaccine.

V is TRBV7-2 and J is TRBJ2-3; D unclear. From germline, CDR1 is SGHTA and CDR2 FQGNSA. This CDR3 has 14 residues. Trimming cost V 6 bases and J 0 bases, with 10 bases left between them. CDR3 in amino acids: CASRRIPSTDTQYF. CDR3 DNA sequence: TGTGCCAGCAGACGCATCCCTAGCACAGATACGCAGTATTTT.

The rearrangement uses TRBV5-5 and TRBJ2-5, with no clear D. Trimming pared 4 bases from V and 2 bases from J, leaving 15 bases between. The CDR3 totals 15 residues. Germline V gene sequence: CDR1 SGHKS, CDR2 YYEKEE (reference sequence). Here the CDR3 DNA reads TGTGCCAGCAGCCGGTCCCTGGGTGGACAAGAGACCCAGTACTTC. It translates to CASSRSLGGQETQYF.

The chain combines TRBV6-5 with TRBJ2-7; possible D gene TRBD1, 6 bases. The germline V gene encodes CDR1 MNHEY and CDR2 SVGAGI. V lost 6 bases to trimming and J lost 0 bases, with 15 bases between them. The CDR3 has 15 residues. CDR3 sequence (DNA): TGTGCCAGCAGAGCGTCAGGGGATTCCTCCTACGAGCAGTACTTC. It translates to CASRASGDSSYEQYF.

This rearrangement joins TRBV5-6 to TRBJ2-1; D gene uncertain. Trimming removed 0 bases from V and 0 bases from J, with 7 bases in between. The CDR3 runs 15 residues. The germline V gene encodes CDR1 SGHDT and CDR2 YYEEEE. CDR3 nucleotide sequence: TGTGCCAGCAGCTTGGACCCGGGCTCCTACAATGAGCAGTTCTTC. Translating it yields CASSLDPGSYNEQFF.

The chain uses TRBV5-4 and TRBJ2-7; 10 bases align to TRBD1. This CDR3 region has 14 residues. The trim removed 3 bases at V and 6 bases at J, leaving 6 bases unmatched. Germline values: CDR1 SGHNT, CDR2 YYREEE (reference sequence). The CDR3 DNA is TGTGCCAGCAGCTCCGGGACAGGGGACTCCGAGCAGTACTTC. It translates to CASSSGTGDSEQYF.

There are a few counts of this clone. The V call is TRBV9, the J call TRBJ2-7; D is perhaps TRBD2 (6 bases). V dropped 0 bases and J dropped 4 bases, with 14 bases sitting between them. The CDR3 is 15 residues long. Per germline, CDR1 SGDLS and CDR2 YYNGEE. This chain's CDR3 is CASSVAPGLQYEQYF. CDR3 nucleotide sequence: TGTGCCAGCAGCGTAGCCCCGGGACTCCAATACGAGCAGTACTTC.

The J gene is TRBJ2-1, the V gene TRBV7-9, with 7 bases lining up with TRBD1. V gave up 5 bases and J gave up 5 bases; unmatched junction bases: 3. The CDR3 has 13 residues. Germline V lookup: CDR1 SEHNR, CDR2 FQNEAQ (reference sequence). The DNA of the CDR3 is TGTGCCAGCAGCATCGGGACAGACAATGAGCAGTTCTTC. Translated: CASSIGTDNEQFF.

In nucleotides, the CDR3 is TGCAGCGTTCGGAGGCCCCGCACTGAAGCTTTCTTT. Amino acid sequence: CSVRRPRTEAFF. V is TRBV29-1 and J is TRBJ1-1, with D hard to call. Per germline, CDR1 SQVTM and CDR2 ANQGSEA. The CDR3 loop spans 12 amino acids. V was clipped by 5 bases and J by 4 bases, with 11 bases between them.

CDR3 region: CASSVDAGLAKETQYF. The CDR3 bases are TGTGCCAGCAGCGTAGATGCCGGGCTAGCAAAAGAGACCCAGTACTTC. The chain is built from TRBV9 and TRBJ2-5; a possible D gene is TRBD2 (5 bases). Deletions cut 0 bases from V and 3 bases from J, with 15 bases between. The germline V gene has CDR1 SGDLS and CDR2 YYNGEE. The CDR3 spans 16 residues.

In this sample, this clone turned up a few times. This chain joins TRBV6-6 and TRBJ1-2; D is possibly TRBD1 (6 bases). The CDR3 consists of 15 residues. The germline CDR1 and CDR2 sequences are MNHNY and SVGAGI (reference sequence). V lost 6 bases and J 2 bases, leaving 16 bases between the germline ends. The CDR3 loop is CASSSHSGVNYGYTF. The CDR3 coding sequence is TGTGCCAGCAGCTCTCACTCAGGGGTGAACTATGGCTACACCTTC.